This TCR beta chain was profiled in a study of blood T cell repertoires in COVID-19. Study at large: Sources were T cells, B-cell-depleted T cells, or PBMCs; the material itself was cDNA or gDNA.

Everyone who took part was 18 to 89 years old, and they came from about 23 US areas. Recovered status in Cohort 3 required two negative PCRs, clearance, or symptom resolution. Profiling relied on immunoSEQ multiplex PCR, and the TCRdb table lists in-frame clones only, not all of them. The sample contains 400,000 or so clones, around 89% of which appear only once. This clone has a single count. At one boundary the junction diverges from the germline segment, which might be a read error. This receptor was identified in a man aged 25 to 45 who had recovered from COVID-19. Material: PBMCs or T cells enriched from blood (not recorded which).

CDR3 protein: CASRLEPGNGNTIYF. CDR3 bases: TGCGCCAGCAGATTGGAGCCAGGGAATGGAAACACCATATATTTT. The rearrangement joins TRBV5-1 to TRBJ1-3; D may be TRBD1 (5 bases). The CDR3 runs to 15 residues. CDR1 is SGHRS, CDR2 YFSETQ, per germline.